The entry below gives a single T cell receptor beta chain sequence along with its context. Its antigen is unknown. The sample is drawn from a study of T cells after yellow fever vaccination. Study-wide findings and caveats: Post-booster repertoires again held most primary-vaccination clones (roughly 96% CD4, approximately 90% CD8).

TCRdb fed the 5' RACE reads into MiXCR, producing one record per CDR3 protein. The sample includes about 500,000 distinct CDR3 sequences, about a sixth of them seen just once. The V end lost 5 bases, the J end lost 6 bases, and 8 bases lay between the germline ends. Germline V gives CDR1 LNHNV, CDR2 YYDKDF (reference sequence). This CDR3 comprises 12 residues. J is TRBJ2-1 and V is TRBV15; D is uncertain. The clonotype originates from a man younger than 35 who received the YFV17D yellow fever vaccine. Sequenced here: PBMCs, sampled less than 6 days after the first yellow fever vaccination. CDR3 region: CATSAQGNEQFF. CDR3 bases: TGTGCCACCAGCGCCCAAGGCAATGAGCAGTTCTTC.